The table lists the clone carrying this TCR beta chain with a count of one. This sample stems from a study of PD-1 blockade in classical Hodgkin lymphoma. The germline V gene has CDR1 SQVTM and CDR2 ANQGSEA. Unmatched junction bases numbered 5, after V lost 5 bases and J lost 1 base. The CDR3 has 13 residues. Data came from immunoSEQ multiplex PCR; TCRdb stores just in-frame clones and leaves some out. The table includes more than 40,000 clones, roughly 90% detected once. Each patient experienced a relapse that followed autologous stem cell transplantation, and brentuximab vedotin exposure varied. The sample was peripheral blood mononuclear cells (PBMCs), taken at baseline. The chain is built from TRBV29-1 and TRBJ2-7; TRBD1 matches 7 bases. The TCR originated in a human donor with classical Hodgkin lymphoma. The CDR3 reads CSVKTRGSYEQYF. Written as DNA, the CDR3 is TGCAGCGTTAAAACCAGGGGGTCCTACGAGCAGTACTTC.